These 32 T cell receptor beta chains share one sample of origin, sequenced in a study of CXCR3-negative and CXCR3-positive naive CD8 T cells. General study findings and limits: Hydrophobicity of TRB CDR3s was greater in CXCR3-positive naive cells than in CXCR3-negative naive cells.

These TCRs are of unknown antigen specificity. Libraries were UMI-labeled 5' RACE TRB cDNA. TCRdb reprocessed the 5' RACE reads, keeping one entry per CDR3 protein, no DNA. This table lists about 120,000 distinct CDR3 sequences. The sample taken for sequencing was naive CXCR3+ CD8+ T cells from blood. As to subset: CD45RO-CCR7+CD27+CD95- naive CD8+ T cells expressing CXCR3 (TNR3+). Source of these receptors: a human donor in good health. Some clones in this sample may be carry-over from other donors' samples.

This chain connects TRBV7-6 to TRBJ2-3. This CDR3 is 13 amino acids long. Germline CDR1 SGHVS, CDR2 FNYEAQ. The CDR3 reads CASSEYTTDTQYF.

This sequence joins TRBV7-9 and TRBJ1-2. The CDR3 runs 14 residues. Germline assignment: CDR1 SEHNR and CDR2 FQNEAQ (reference sequence). The CDR3 loop is CASSLATVDYGYTF.

The J gene is TRBJ2-3, the V gene TRBV29-1; TCRdb's D call of TRBD1 is untestable without DNA. The CDR3 spans 12 residues. Germline lookup yields CDR1 SQVTM and CDR2 ANQGSEA. CDR3 amino acids: CSVVRESDTQYF.

The rearrangement joins TRBV27 to TRBJ2-1. The CDR3 contains 13 residues. Germline V CDR1 and CDR2: MNHEY, SMNVEV (reference sequence). The CDR3 sequence is CASSLSAPNEQFF.

This chain joins TRBV7-9 and TRBJ2-5; TCRdb lists TRBD1, though no DNA is available to test this call. Germline V gene sequence: CDR1 SEHNR, CDR2 FQNEAQ (reference sequence). This CDR3 comprises 13 residues. This CDR3 reads CASSKGQQETQYF.

CDR3 region: CASSPSGLVPETQYF. The J gene is TRBJ2-5, the V gene TRBV3-1; the TCRdb D gene call, TRBD2, has no DNA to confirm it. Germline V gene lookup returns CDR1 LGHDT and CDR2 YNNKEL (reference sequence). The CDR3 loop spans 15 amino acids.

The genes are TRBV4-3 and TRBJ2-7. The germline V gene has CDR1 LGHNA and CDR2 YSLEER. This CDR3 is 13 amino acids long. CDR3 loop: CASSQDLSYEQYF.

The rearrangement joins TRBV19 to TRBJ2-7. The CDR3 covers 13 residues. Looked up from germline, CDR1 is LNHDA and CDR2 is SQIVND (reference sequence). CDR3 loop: CASSLGNSYEQYF.

The chain links TRBV4-3 to TRBJ2-5. Germline V lookup: CDR1 LGHNA, CDR2 YSLEER. The CDR3 loop spans 17 amino acids. CDR3 residues: CASSQDFLDGNQETQYF.

J is TRBJ2-7 and V is TRBV7-8; absent DNA, TCRdb's TRBD2 call cannot be checked. Germline V gives CDR1 SGHVS, CDR2 FQNEAQ. The CDR3 length is 15 residues. The CDR3 reads CASSLEGTRSYEQYF.

The CDR3 here is CASSPGAGWSLHEQYF. This chain connects TRBV3-1 to TRBJ2-7; TCRdb outputs TRBD1, but without DNA this stays unchecked. Germline V gene data show CDR1 as LGHDT and CDR2 as YNNKEL (reference sequence). The CDR3 runs 16 residues.

The chain combines TRBV19 with TRBJ2-7; lacking DNA, the TRBD1 call made by TCRdb goes unchecked. The germline gives CDR1 LNHDA, CDR2 SQIVND (reference sequence). CDR3 length equals 15 residues. Here the CDR3 reads CASSIAGTVGYEQYF.

The chain joins TRBV28 to TRBJ2-7. This CDR3 region has 11 residues. Germline values: CDR1 MDHEN, CDR2 SYDVKM. This chain's CDR3 is CASSLGFEQYF.

The gene calls are TRBV5-1 and TRBJ1-2; TCRdb names TRBD1, which stays unverified in the absence of DNA. This CDR3 is built from 15 residues. CDR1 is SGHRS and CDR2 is YFSETQ in the germline V gene. The chain's CDR3 is CASSKDRGDNYGYTF. The whole variable domain, filled in from reference TRBV5-1 and TRBJ1-2, reads KAGVTQTPRYLIKTRGQQVTLSCSPISGHRSVSWYQQTPGQGLQFLFEYFSETQRNKGNFPGRFSGRQFSNSRSEMNVSTLELGDSALYLCASSKDRGDNYGYTFGSGTRLTVV.

The chain is built from TRBV7-9 and TRBJ1-1; TCRdb returns TRBD1, unconfirmable since there is no DNA. The V gene's germline CDR1 is SEHNR and CDR2 FQNEAQ (reference sequence). There are 14 residues in the CDR3. Here the CDR3 reads CASSLDSRGTEAFF. Supplemented by reference TRBV7-9 and TRBJ1-1, the full variable domain reads DTGVSQNPRHKITKRGQNVTFRCDPISEHNRLYWYRQTLGQGPEFLTYFQNEAQLEKSRLLSDRFSAERPKGSFSTLEIQRTEQGDSAMYLCASSLDSRGTEAFFGQGTRLTVV.

The chain's CDR3 is CASSFRGTPVHYGYTF. This chain uses TRBV5-5 with TRBJ1-2; TCRdb picks TRBD1, but there is no DNA to check that call. CDR3 length equals 16 residues. Germline assignment: CDR1 SGHKS and CDR2 YYEKEE (reference sequence).

The chain uses TRBV7-9 and TRBJ1-2. This CDR3 region has 14 residues. Germline loops: CDR1 SEHNR, CDR2 FQNEAQ (reference sequence). This chain's CDR3 is CASSLVYDTGGYTF.

The chain uses TRBV9 and TRBJ2-3; without DNA, the TCRdb call of TRBD1 cannot be checked. Germline V gene sequence: CDR1 SGDLS, CDR2 YYNGEE. The CDR3 loop spans 15 amino acids. The chain's CDR3 is CASSAQGAFTDTQYF.

The CDR3 is CASSLRGSEQFF. This rearrangement joins TRBV5-1 to TRBJ2-1; absent DNA, TCRdb's TRBD1 call cannot be checked. This CDR3 is 12 amino acids long. Germline V lookup: CDR1 SGHRS, CDR2 YFSETQ.

The V gene is TRBV12-3 or TRBV12-4, the J gene TRBJ2-3; TCRdb's D gene call, TRBD1, goes unchecked for lack of DNA. There are 16 residues in the CDR3. CDR3 sequence reads: CASSSGGAGGTDTQYF.

This sequence joins TRBV4-1 and TRBJ2-7; TCRdb gives TRBD2 as the D gene, but with no DNA this cannot be confirmed. Germline-derived CDR1 and CDR2 are MGHRA and YSYEKL. The CDR3 totals 14 residues. CDR3 amino acids: CASSQASSFYEQYF.

The chain joins TRBV6-6 to TRBJ2-3; absent DNA, TCRdb's TRBD1 call cannot be checked. This CDR3 is 14 amino acids long. Germline loops: CDR1 MNHNY, CDR2 SVGAGI (reference sequence). The CDR3 sequence is CASSPQYPTDTQYF.

The rearrangement uses TRBV7-6 and TRBJ2-3. Germline loops: CDR1 SGHVS, CDR2 FNYEAQ. The CDR3 consists of 13 residues. The chain's CDR3 is CASSLKVWDTQYF.

The V gene is TRBV5-1, the J gene TRBJ1-2. Germline V CDR1 and CDR2: SGHRS, YFSETQ. CDR3 length equals 14 residues. The CDR3 loop is CASSNRSYNYGYTF.

The J gene is TRBJ2-6, the V gene TRBV11-2. This CDR3 spans 16 amino acids. The germline V gene encodes CDR1 SGHAT and CDR2 FQNNGV. The CDR3 loop is CASSLAQGSGANVLTF.

J is TRBJ2-7 and V is TRBV6-5; the TRBD2 assignment by TCRdb is unverifiable without DNA. The germline V gene has CDR1 MNHEY and CDR2 SVGAGI. The CDR3 extends over 14 amino acids. CDR3 sequence reads: CASSYASGSYEQYF.

V usage is TRBV9 and J usage is TRBJ1-5; without DNA, the TCRdb call of TRBD1 cannot be checked. This CDR3 spans 14 amino acids. Germline CDR1 SGDLS, CDR2 YYNGEE. CDR3 protein: CASSGRDRDQPQHF.

The V and J genes are TRBV27 and TRBJ2-1; checking the TCRdb D call of TRBD2 is not possible without DNA. Looked up from germline, CDR1 is MNHEY and CDR2 is SMNVEV (reference sequence). There are 16 residues in the CDR3. The CDR3 region is CASGHLSGRAKNEQFF.

The CDR3 region is CASINSGQGEQYF. The V gene is TRBV27, the J gene TRBJ2-7; TCRdb's D call, TRBD1, is unchecked because there is no DNA. CDR1 MNHEY and CDR2 SMNVEV come from the germline V gene (reference sequence). This CDR3 has 13 residues.

This chain joins TRBV28 and TRBJ2-2; TCRdb lists TRBD2, though no DNA is available to test this call. The germline CDR1 and CDR2 sequences are MDHEN and SYDVKM. This CDR3 spans 19 amino acids. CDR3 loop: CASSLNPRTPSVITGELFF.

V is TRBV7-3 and J is TRBJ2-3; TCRdb proposes TRBD2, but this gene call is untestable without DNA. The CDR3 is made up of 16 amino acids. Germline lookup yields CDR1 SGHTA and CDR2 FQGTGA. CDR3 sequence reads: CASSSLAGAVADTQYF.

V usage is TRBV28 and J usage is TRBJ2-7. The CDR3 sequence is 16 residues long. From germline, CDR1 is MDHEN and CDR2 SYDVKM. The CDR3 protein is CASVRSNIWGAYEQYF.